This entry is about one T cell receptor (beta chain). This clone was seen just once. Which antigen it targets is not known. Base qualities are not recorded, but no much larger clone differs from it by a single base. The germline V gene sets CDR1 to SGDLS and CDR2 to YYNGEE. Counted from cysteine to phenylalanine, this CDR3 has 19 amino acids. Only CDR3 DNA remains: 57 bases, in frame from the first base. V and J are truncated by 0 bases and 3 bases respectively, leaving an intervening sequence of 22 bases. The source of the sample is a study of shared clonotypes between healthy human individuals (dated by TCRdb to about 2020). About the investigation overall: A couple of women and a few men aged 18 to 49 years were included in the cohort. To increase sequencing depth and limit assay-specific biases, different laboratories used diverse techniques to prepare libraries and sequence TCR repertoires. For each donor, CD4 naive and CD4 memory were each run on three plates, CD8 naive on two plates, and CD8 memory on one plate. Between about 0.8 and 9.5 billion PBMCs per donor were obtained by leukapheresis. The study deeply sequenced blood TCR repertoires of about 5 healthy adults to estimate repertoire size and the extent of clonotype sharing between individuals.

General findings and caveats noted by the study authors: Because the study included a small number of donors, the genetic and exposure-history diversity represented was limited. Only blood was sampled, and tissue TCR repertoires likely differ from those in blood. Pairwise subsampling indicated that sequencing depth was expected to affect the degree of clonotype sharing among donors. Incomplete sequencing was indicated by rarefaction of sorted-subset datasets, despite the large sequencing depth. Naive subsets generally had larger estimated clonotype richness than memory subsets. Compared with non-shared clonotypes, clonotypes shared by all four sorted-subset donors had higher generation probabilities. Across a few donors, around 5% of naive CD4, around 3.5% of naive CD8, 2.3% of memory CD4, and under 0.45% of memory CD8 clonotypes were shared.

Healthy HIV-negative adults with no recently reported acute infections or vaccinations were included as donors. Only Caucasian adults living in Nashville, Tennessee, USA were represented among the donors. The CD8 memory samples were a combination of magnetically selected CD45RO+ cells and CCR7-negative CD45RA+ effector memory (TemRA) cells. Blood was obtained by leukapheresis, after which PBMCs were separated by Ficoll-Histopaque density gradient centrifugation and cryopreserved in liquid nitrogen vapor phase. Analytical flow cytometry was used to check the purity and quantity of each magnetically sorted T cell population. Each sorted fraction had its genomic DNA isolated and then quantified by UV absorbance on a Nanodrop 2000c. Using the deep immunoSEQ assay, multiplex PCR amplified TCR CDR3 regions from genomic DNA. Genomic DNA extracted from each cell subset was distributed evenly over all wells of several immunoSEQ 96-well plates, and each plate served as one replicate. For sorted subsets, 150 to 200 ng genomic DNA, equal to about 30,000 T cell genomes, was loaded into each replicate PCR. Purified libraries were quantified with a Qubit 3.0 fluorometer, sized on a Bioanalyzer 2100, and re-quantified with the KAPA Library Quantification kit. Every immunoSEQ 96-well plate was sequenced on a dedicated single-read 150-cycle Illumina NextSeq 550 flow cell. The study's processing was this. Because only junctional sequences without quality scores were contained in the immunoSEQ output, filtering matching that applied to full-length reads could not be performed. Sequences were annotated with PyIR, a Python wrapper for IgBLAST v1.9, using IMGT germline references to assign V/J genes and CDR3. Reads were removed for weak V/J assignments (E-value above 1e-6), missing CDR3, stop codons, out-of-frame junctions, or ambiguous translated residues. V3J clonotypes were defined as sequences sharing the same inferred V gene, J gene, and CDR3 amino acid sequence. To compute the percentage overlap between repertoires, the number of shared unique clonotypes was divided by the size of the smaller repertoire. Three approaches were used to assess repertoire richness: RTK rarefaction, the Chao1 estimator, and Recon v2.1 estimates of unobserved clonotypes. Generation probabilities were computed with OLGA for all TCRbeta clonotypes obtained by the gDNA method from several donors. Sourced from immuneACCESS, this table was stored by TCRdb with only in-frame sequences that have V and J called. A share of the clones is absent; for the studies checked, an unresolved V gene accounts for under half, and the remainder has no known explanation. That table gives V, J and clone size, and the DNA gave D and trimming. Within this sample are fewer than 850,000 clones, with 90% of them counted one time only. Of the sample, 34% is held by the ten largest clones.

The rearrangement combines TRBV9 with TRBJ1-5, with TRBD1 tentatively as D gene (5 bases match). The sample taken for sequencing was memory CD8+ T cells from PBMCs. This specimen's cell subset or site label, per the study, means: CD45RO+ cells pooled with CCR7-negative TemRA cells. The receptor's source is a man younger than 35 in good health. Some clones in this sample may be carry-over from other donors' samples. The DNA sequence is as follows: TGTGCCAGCAGCGTAGAAGGCAGGGTGTGTTGGGGGGTCAATCAGCCCCAGCATTTT. The resulting protein is CASSVEGRVCWGVNQPQHF.